The clone carrying this T cell receptor beta chain was counted a few times. This record belongs to a study of T cells in Graves' hyperthyroidism and ophthalmopathy. The CDR3 consists of 16 residues. The junction had 12 bases not matched to a gene; V was cut back by 6 bases and J by 3 bases. CDR1 and CDR2 from the germline V gene are GTSNPN and SVGIG (reference sequence). RNA transcripts were the template for amplifying TCR beta CDR3 regions. Primed by the HTBI set, a first-round RT-PCR was run on the TCR CDR3. A single record per CDR3 protein comes from TCRdb applying MiXCR to the multiplex PCR reads. The profile shows around 690,000 distinct CDR3 sequences, roughly 17% of them singletons.

The clonotype comes from a man in his fifties or sixties with Graves' hyperthyroidism. The sequencing sample was made of blood. The chain employs TRBV30 and TRBJ1-3; TRBD1 matches at 9 bases. The CDR3 region is CACTQDRGVGGNTIYF. The CDR3 nucleotides are TGTGCCTGCACACAGGACAGGGGAGTTGGTGGAAACACCATATATTTT.